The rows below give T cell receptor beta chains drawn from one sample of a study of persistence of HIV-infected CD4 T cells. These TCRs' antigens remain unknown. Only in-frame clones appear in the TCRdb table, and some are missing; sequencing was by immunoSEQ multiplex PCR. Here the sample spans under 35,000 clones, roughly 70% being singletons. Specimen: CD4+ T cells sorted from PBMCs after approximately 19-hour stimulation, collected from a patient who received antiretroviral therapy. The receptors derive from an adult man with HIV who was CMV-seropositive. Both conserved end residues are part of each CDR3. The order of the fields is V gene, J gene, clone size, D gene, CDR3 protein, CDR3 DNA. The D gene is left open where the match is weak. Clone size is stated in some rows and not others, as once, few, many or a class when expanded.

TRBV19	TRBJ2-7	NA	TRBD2	CARAGAYEQYF	TGTGCCAGGGCGGGGGCCTACGAGCAGTACTTC
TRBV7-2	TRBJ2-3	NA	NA	CASSLAGSSRAQYF	TGTGCCAGCAGCTTAGCGGGGTCTTCCCGGGCGCAGTATTTT
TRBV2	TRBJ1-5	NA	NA	CASSDRGGQPQHF	TGTGCCAGCAGTGATCGGGGGGGACAGCCCCAGCATTTT
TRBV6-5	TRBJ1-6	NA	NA	CASSYGGSKSPLHF	TGTGCCAGCAGTTATGGGGGGTCGAAATCACCCCTCCACTTT
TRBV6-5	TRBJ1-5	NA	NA	CASSYSDDQPQHF	TGTGCCAGCAGTTACTCGGATGATCAGCCCCAGCATTTT
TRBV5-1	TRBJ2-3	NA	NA	CASSLLGTRSTDTQYF	TGCGCCAGCAGCTTGTTAGGGACCCGGAGCACAGATACGCAGTATTTT
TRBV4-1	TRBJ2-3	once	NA	CASSQDRVRQSKGTQYF	TGCGCCAGCAGCCAAGATCGGGTAAGGCAGTCCAAGGGTACGCAGTATTTT
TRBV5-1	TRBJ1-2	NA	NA	CASFKPDTRQTNYGYTF	TGCGCCAGCTTTAAACCGGACACGAGACAGACTAACTATGGCTACACCTTC
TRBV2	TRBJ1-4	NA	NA	CASTMKGVNEKLFF	TGTGCCAGCACAATGAAGGGGGTCAATGAAAAACTGTTTTTT
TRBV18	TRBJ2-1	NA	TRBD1	CASSPSGQGNNEQFF	TGTGCCAGCTCACCCTCGGGACAGGGAAACAATGAGCAGTTCTTC
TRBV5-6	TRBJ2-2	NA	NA	CASSLVLSRELFF	TGTGCCAGCAGCTTGGTGTTAAGCCGGGAGCTGTTTTTT
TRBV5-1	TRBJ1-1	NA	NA	CASSLLPREANGTEAFF	TGCGCCAGCAGCTTGCTCCCGAGGGAGGCCAATGGCACTGAAGCTTTCTTT
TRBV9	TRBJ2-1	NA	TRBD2	CASSVGLAGVSYNEQFF	TGTGCCAGCAGCGTAGGGCTAGCGGGGGTCTCCTACAATGAGCAGTTCTTC
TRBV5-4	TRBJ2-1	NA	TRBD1	CASSLGQGAGHEQFF	TGTGCCAGCAGCTTGGGACAGGGGGCTGGACATGAGCAGTTCTTC
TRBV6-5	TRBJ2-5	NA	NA	CASSRGGYQETQYF	TGTGCCAGCAGTAGGGGGGGGTACCAAGAGACCCAGTACTTC
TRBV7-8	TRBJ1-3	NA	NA	CASSLVGGGGSGNTIYF	TGTGCCAGCAGCTTAGTAGGAGGTGGGGGTTCCGGAAACACCATATATTTT
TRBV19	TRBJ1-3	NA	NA	CASSIGGSVGNTIYF	TGTGCCAGTAGTATAGGGGGAAGCGTCGGAAACACCATATATTTT
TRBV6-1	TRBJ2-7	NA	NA	CASSEAQRTRQYF	TGTGCCAGCAGTGAAGCGCAGCGGACAAGGCAGTACTTC
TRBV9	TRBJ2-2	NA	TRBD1	CASSAGTANTGELFF	TGTGCCAGCAGCGCGGGGACAGCGAACACCGGGGAGCTGTTTTTT
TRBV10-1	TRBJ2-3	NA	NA	CASSESIDTQYF	TGCGCCAGCAGTGAGTCAATAGATACGCAGTATTTT
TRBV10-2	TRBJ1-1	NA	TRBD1	CASSGQGSTEAFF	TGCGCCAGCAGCGGACAGGGGAGCACTGAAGCTTTCTTT
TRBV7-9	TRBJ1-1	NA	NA	CASSHRQATEAFF	TGTGCCAGCAGCCACCGACAGGCCACTGAAGCTTTCTTT
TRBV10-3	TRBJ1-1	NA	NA	CAISDGGGGRTEAFF	TGTGCCATCAGTGACGGGGGTGGGGGGCGGACTGAAGCTTTCTTT
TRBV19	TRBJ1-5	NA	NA	CASSIVSHQPQHF	TGTGCCAGTAGTATAGTGAGCCATCAGCCCCAGCATTTT
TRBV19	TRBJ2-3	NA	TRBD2	CASSMAGGGTDTQYF	TGTGCCAGTAGTATGGCCGGGGGGGGCACAGATACGCAGTATTTT
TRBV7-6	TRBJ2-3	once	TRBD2	CASSSWTSGVSSTDTQYF	TGTGCCAGCAGCTCCTGGACTAGCGGGGTGTCTAGCACAGATACGCAGTATTTT
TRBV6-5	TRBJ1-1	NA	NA	CASNPKERYTEAFF	TGTGCCAGCAACCCCAAGGAAAGATATACTGAAGCTTTCTTT
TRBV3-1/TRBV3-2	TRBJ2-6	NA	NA	CASSQNPSAGANVLTF	TGTGCCAGCAGCCAAAACCCCTCAGCTGGGGCCAACGTCCTGACTTTC
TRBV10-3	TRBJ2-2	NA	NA	CAISLMGGSNTGELFF	TGTGCCATCAGTCTGATGGGCGGCTCGAACACCGGGGAGCTGTTTTTT
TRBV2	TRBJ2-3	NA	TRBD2	CASRLAGGYTDTQYF	TGTGCCAGCAGGCTAGCGGGGGGCTACACAGATACGCAGTATTTT
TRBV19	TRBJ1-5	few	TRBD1	CASTTKGPTTGYSNQPQHF	TGTGCCAGTACTACTAAGGGCCCTACGACAGGGTATAGCAATCAGCCCCAGCATTTT
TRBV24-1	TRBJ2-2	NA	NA	CATSDFRDAGELFF	TGTGCCACCAGTGATTTCAGGGATGCCGGGGAGCTGTTTTTT
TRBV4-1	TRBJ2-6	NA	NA	CASSQDQRARQRNSGANVLTF	TGCGCCAGCAGCCAAGATCAAAGGGCACGCCAGAGGAACTCTGGGGCCAACGTCCTGACTTTC
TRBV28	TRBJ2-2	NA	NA	CASSPGHWNTGELFF	TGTGCCAGCAGTCCGGGACACTGGAACACCGGGGAGCTGTTTTTT
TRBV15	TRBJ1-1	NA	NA	CATSRGQPYTEAFF	TGTGCCACCAGCAGAGGCCAGCCATACACTGAAGCTTTCTTT
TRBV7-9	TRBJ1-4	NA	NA	CASSSEGGYEKLFF	TGTGCCAGCAGCTCTGAGGGGGGGTATGAAAAACTGTTTTTT
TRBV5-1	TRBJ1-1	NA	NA	CASSFSVNTEAFF	TGCGCCAGCAGCTTTTCCGTGAACACTGAAGCTTTCTTT
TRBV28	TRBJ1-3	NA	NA	CASSLASSGNTIYF	TGTGCCAGCAGTTTAGCAAGCTCTGGAAACACCATATATTTT
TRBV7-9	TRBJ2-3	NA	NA	CASSLGQATQYF	TGTGCCAGCAGCTTAGGACAGGCCACGCAGTATTTT
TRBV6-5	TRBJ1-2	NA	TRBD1	CASGRDRGQVYGYTF	TGTGCCAGCGGCCGGGACAGGGGGCAGGTCTATGGCTACACCTTC
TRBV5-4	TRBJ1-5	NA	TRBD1	CASSSSGTDQPQHF	TGTGCCAGCAGCTCTTCCGGGACAGATCAGCCCCAGCATTTT
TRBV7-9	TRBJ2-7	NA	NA	CASSLRGRTYEQYF	TGTGCCAGCAGCCTCAGGGGTCGGACCTACGAGCAGTACTTC
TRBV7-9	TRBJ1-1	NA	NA	CASSLDQGRAFF	TGTGCCAGCAGCTTAGACCAGGGGCGAGCTTTCTTT
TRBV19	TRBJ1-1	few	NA	CASSIGPRVRNTEAFF	TGTGCCAGTAGTATCGGACCCAGGGTGAGGAACACTGAAGCTTTCTTT
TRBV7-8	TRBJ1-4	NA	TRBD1	CASSLGTGHNEKLFF	TGTGCCAGCAGCTTAGGGACAGGGCATAATGAAAAACTGTTTTTT
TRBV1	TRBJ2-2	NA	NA	CTSSRGPYTGELFF	TGCACCAGCAGCCGGGGACCTTACACCGGGGAGCTGTTTTTT
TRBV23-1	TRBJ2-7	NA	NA	CASSQSCLQSYEQYF	TGCGCCAGCAGTCAATCCTGCCTACAGAGCTACGAGCAGTACTTC
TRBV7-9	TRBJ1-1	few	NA	CASSLGGSNTRVTEAFF	TGTGCCAGCAGCTTAGGCGGATCAAATACTCGGGTCACTGAAGCTTTCTTT
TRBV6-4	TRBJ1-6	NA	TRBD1	CASSDQGGNSPLHF	TGTGCCAGCAGTGATCAAGGGGGCAATTCACCCCTCCACTTT
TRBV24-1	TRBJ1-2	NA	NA	CATSDFKNNYGYTF	TGTGCCACCAGTGATTTTAAGAATAACTATGGCTACACCTTC
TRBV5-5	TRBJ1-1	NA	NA	CASSPEPPTMNTEAFF	TGTGCCAGCAGCCCGGAGCCGCCAACTATGAACACTGAAGCTTTCTTT
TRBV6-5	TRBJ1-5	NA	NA	CASSYSFQVNQPQHF	TGTGCCAGCAGTTACTCGTTTCAGGTTAATCAGCCCCAGCATTTT
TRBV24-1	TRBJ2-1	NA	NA	CATSDWALNNEQFF	TGTGCCACCAGTGATTGGGCCCTAAACAATGAGCAGTTCTTC
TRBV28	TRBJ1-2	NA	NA	CASRPGQQGPNYGYTF	TGTGCCAGCAGGCCAGGCCAACAGGGCCCTAACTATGGCTACACCTTC
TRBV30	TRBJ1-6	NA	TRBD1	CAWTMGQGDSPLHF	TGTGCCTGGACCATGGGACAGGGGGATTCACCCCTCCACTTT